The source of this T cell receptor (beta chain) is a study of cytomegalovirus exposure and HLA in healthy donors (dated by TCRdb to 2016 to 2017). Some background on the complete study: An earlier analysis of under 600 of the donors reported 250 to 300 Gb of sequence data and 120 million or so unique TCR beta sequences from 150 million to 200 million T cells. An early release covering approximately 600 HLA-typed donors comprised about 290 gigabases of sequencing data and around 86 million unique TCR sequences. Of the 300 to 450 genotyped donors, 65% to 90% were placed in the genetic ancestry cluster associated with self-reported Caucasian donors. The study aimed to test whether cataloging public T cell receptors could reveal signatures of past pathogen exposure. The T cell repertoires of around 730 subjects were profiled by immunosequencing and related to cytomegalovirus serostatus. In addition to the first cohort of around 670 subjects, a separate validation cohort of approximately 120 different subjects was used. The study combined high-throughput TCR immunosequencing, statistical association of individual TCRs with disease status, and machine learning to predict cytomegalovirus infection status. A later analysis re-analyzed previously published TCR beta repertoires from roughly 600 donors and added high-resolution HLA genotyping to study TCR occurrence patterns. Rather than drawing on any new phenotypic data, the later analysis identified candidate immune exposures from TCR beta sequences and the way those sequences occurred across donors. An earlier analysis of about 620 of the donors applied high-throughput TCR beta sequencing to assess whether each TCR beta V gene segment acted as functional or pseudogenic. Donor age, sex, ethnicity and CMV serostatus were compiled alongside the repertoire data. In a later genetic analysis, genome-wide SNP genotypes for about three fifths of the roughly 670 donors were used, and that subset was treated as a discovery cohort. All discovery cohort repertoires had been generated using a single sequencing platform. Both class I and class II loci were covered by HLA typing, at four-digit resolution. Typing coverage differed by locus: A, B, C, DRB1 and DQB1 were typed in about 620-640 donors, DQA1 in roughly 500, DPA1 in over 600, and DPB1 in just under 480. Roughly five DR-DQ haplotypes were treated as single units for association and clustering because of strong linkage in the cohort. Among about 400 genotyped donors of the cohort, an average of around 250,000 unique TCR beta nucleotide sequences was sequenced per donor, of which about 18% were non-productive. Broader findings and caveats from the paper: According to a later genetic analysis, donors in an Asian-associated ancestry cluster had fewer N-insertions in productive TCRs than the roughly 700-donor mean. Specific HLA alleles were associated with over 15,000 TCR beta sequences at a false discovery rate of 0.05 in a later analysis. A later genetic analysis associated a missense DCLRE1C variant with V-gene and J-gene trimming of TCR beta chains, and an independent cohort replicated the association. In a later analysis, the rate of TCR association differed among HLA loci, with DRB1 alleles having the most associated TCRs and HLA-C alleles having the fewest. The 87-base-pair reads could not distinguish some IMGT-functional V segments, including TRBV6-2 and TRBV6-3, so those segments were excluded. A further reported finding was that TCR beta sequences accurately predicted the HLA-A and HLA-B alleles for most subjects in the first cohort. The sequencing pipeline was judged likely to have produced a cluster of highly shared sequence variants as a technical artifact. In both the original and validation cohorts, the classifier was reported to diagnose cytomegalovirus status with high specificity and sensitivity. In a later analysis, HLA-associated TCR beta chains showed more clonal expansion and lower generation probabilities than non-associated chains that were equally common. Several of the top co-occurrence clusters appeared to be linked to parvovirus B19, influenza, CMV and Epstein-Barr virus, according to a later analysis. Linkage disequilibrium might explain the correlated functional status among segregating V segments, but an unknown experimental factor could not be ruled out. The presence/absence analyses assumed that sequencing depth was roughly uniform across donors, and that assumption may not be true. A total of fewer than 200 TCR beta chains were listed by the study as associated with cytomegalovirus. According to the authors, the approach could potentially be generalized to other disease states and immunological phenotypes. A later analysis found that most CMV-associated TCR beta chains appeared HLA-restricted, with HLA associations seemingly driven largely by CMV exposure. The cohort was sequenced for TCR beta chains only, and without alpha or paired-chain data the features that could be detected were limited. When HLA alleles, especially DR and DQ, strongly co-occurred, attributing TCR associations to individual alleles was difficult. In an earlier analysis of roughly 500 of the donors, most TCR beta V segments appeared in productive rearrangements about 90% or about 30% of the time, broadly matching IMGT annotations. In vitro tests confirmed that a few of the cytomegalovirus-associated TCR beta chains recognize cytomegalovirus antigens. Immune exposure information for the cohort was limited to CMV serostatus. Most TCR sequences were observed very rarely across donors, whereas some public TCRs were present in many individuals. Because HLA typing was missing for some donors at each locus, association tests included only the typed subset. Because counts were too low, roughly 16 rarely observed V segments, including chromosome 9 orphons, were excluded from the earlier analysis of some 590 of the donors.

The cohort was made up of approximately 670 healthy bone marrow donors. At the time of sampling, every cohort member was nominally healthy, though immune exposures that went unrecorded were likely present. The donor tested CMV seropositive and was one of the 289 seropositive cohort members. A peripheral blood sample was provided by each donor, and peripheral blood mononuclear cells were used for TCR beta sequencing. Genomic DNA was extracted from the blood cell samples with the Qiagen DNeasy Blood Extraction Kit. This clone was found a few times. It has no known antigen specificity. No base quality values were provided; no much bigger clone lies one nucleotide off. Libraries were built with the immunoSEQ multiplex PCR assay. For the multiplex PCR, a mixture combining 60 forward primers for TCR Vbeta segments and 13 reverse primers for TCR Jbeta segments was used. The CDR3 region of rearranged TCR beta genes was amplified from genomic DNA with a multiplex PCR assay. The amplified TCR beta libraries were sequenced on the Illumina HiSeq System as 87-base-pair reads. Per the original workflow: In a later analysis, some 80 million unique TCR beta chains were counted across the roughly 700 repertoires, and roughly 10 million of these chains were shared by at least two donors. To remove PCR and sequencing errors, raw reads were error-corrected and collapsed into unique sequences using a nearest-neighbor algorithm that merged closely related sequences. CDR3 sequences were aligned to IMGT reference sequences to assign V, D and J gene segments. For a sequence to be retained, at least a six-nucleotide match to both a V gene segment and a J gene segment was required. A rearrangement counted as productive if the CDR3 had no stop codons and remained in frame with V and J, and every other rearrangement counted as non-productive. Following IMGT convention, CDR3 was defined as the stretch from the second conserved V-encoded cysteine to the conserved J-encoded phenylalanine. In an earlier analysis of approximately 500 of the donors, sequences lacking an unambiguous match to a single V gene segment were excluded. An earlier analysis of a few hundred of the donors called V segments functional above 56.7% productive rearrangements and segregating when the between-donor standard deviation exceeded 5%. A statistical classification framework was developed to diagnose cytomegalovirus status using the catalog of TCR beta chain sequences. In a later analysis, V and J genes were assigned by comparing TCR nucleotide sequences against IMGT/GENE-DB human TR gene sequences. In a later analysis, CDR3 sequences and most-parsimonious VDJ recombination scenarios were assigned using the TCRdist pipeline. In a later analysis, every TCR beta chain was defined by the combination of its CDR3 amino acid sequence and its V-gene family, and reads without a unique V-gene family were dropped. In a later analysis, several hundred highly shared, low-generation-probability nucleotide sequences were removed to address suspected cross-contamination and a sequencing artifact. In a later analysis, a clonal expansion index for each public chain was calculated from normalized within-repertoire ranks of inferred template counts. In a later analysis, generation probabilities were computed with a VDJ recombination model fitted to out-of-frame rearrangements, and the resulting probabilities were checked against IGoR. Hypergeometric tests were used in a later analysis to score TCR-TCR, TCR-HLA and TCR-CMV co-occurrence, with a repertoire-size bias correction applied to the TCR pairs. A later analysis estimated false discovery rates by permuting HLA or CMV assignments 20 times. In a later analysis, co-occurring TCRs were grouped using DBSCAN, with TCRdist sequence similarity added in when clustering inside HLA-allele-positive subsets. Repertoires with fewer than 30,000 or more than 120,000 public chains were left out of co-occurrence clustering, as were about 5 repertoires with anomalous nucleotide sharing. TCRdb carries this immuneACCESS record with in-frame sequences only. Its versions omit some clonotypes, under half of them owing to an unresolved V gene in the studies checked, with the rest unexplained. From that table come the V and J calls and clone size; the DNA was used to work out D and trimming. The sample table contains some 130,000 clones; only one count was recorded for about 72% of them. Together, the top ten hold 1.6% of the sample.

V has 3 bases trimmed and J has 4 bases trimmed; junction bases matching no gene number 5. In the germline V gene (reference sequence), CDR1 corresponds to MNHEY and CDR2 to SMNVEV. The CDR3, cysteine through phenylalanine, is 14 amino acids long. Only the CDR3 region is kept as DNA, spanning 42 bases read in frame from base 1. The sequenced material came from PBMCs. The chain uses TRBV27 and TRBJ2-7, with 8 middle bases fitting TRBD1. This clonotype originated in a man aged 25 to 40 in good health and CMV-seropositive. The nucleotides are TGTGCCAGCAGTTTCAGGGGGCACTATTACGAGCAGTACTTC. This encodes CASSFRGHYYEQYF.